These 11 T cell receptor beta chains came from one sample sequenced in a study of T cell responses to AZD1222 COVID-19 vaccine. Sequencing was performed with immunoSEQ multiplex PCR; in TCRdb, only in-frame clones are kept and a portion is missing. The table lists tens of thousands of clones, over 85% of them singletons. Here the sequenced sample was peripheral blood, taken on day 0 of MenACWY control vaccination. These receptors all stem from an adult in good health.

The chain joins TRBV28 to TRBJ1-5, with 7 bases identical to TRBD1. CDR3 length: 14 residues. Germline loops: CDR1 MDHEN, CDR2 SYDVKM. J gave up 2 bases and V 5 bases, and 3 bases lay outside the gene matches. The CDR3, as DNA: TGTGCCAGCAGTGCGGGACAGCGCAATCAGCCCCAGCATTTT. Its translation is CASSAGQRNQPQHF. Based on the CDR3 plus reference TRBV28 and TRBJ1-5, the full variable domain is DVKVTQSSRYLVKRTGEKVFLECVQDMDHENMFWYRQDPGLGLRLIYFSYDVKMKEKGDIPEGYSVSREKKERFSLILESASTNQTSMYLCASSAGQRNQPQHFGDGTRLSIL.

The gene calls are TRBV11-2 and TRBJ1-5, with no clear D. Germline CDR1 and CDR2: SGHAT and FQNNGV. The CDR3 loop spans 14 amino acids. V shed 5 bases and J shed 5 bases, with 13 bases lying between them. CDR3 nucleotide sequence: TGTGCCAGCAGCCCCGGGCCTGCCGATCAGCCCCAGCATTTT. Its protein product is CASSPGPADQPQHF.

The rearrangement links TRBV7-9 to TRBJ2-4; unclear D gene. This CDR3 has 14 residues. The germline gives CDR1 SEHNR, CDR2 FQNEAQ (reference sequence). The V and J ends lost 1 base and 5 bases respectively, with 9 bases between them. CDR3 nucleotide sequence: TGTGCCAGCAGCTTAGTTGGGTCTGAAAACATTCAGTACTTC. It translates to CASSLVGSENIQYF.

The chain carries TRBV3-1 (or the pseudogene TRBV3-2) and TRBJ1-1; D might be TRBD1 (5 bases). Germline values: CDR1 LGHDT, CDR2 YNNKEL (reference sequence). CDR3 size: 15 residues. V lost 1 base, J lost 11 bases, and 20 bases lay in between. The CDR3 spells CASSQVSDGLYRAFF. The DNA of the CDR3 is TGTGCCAGCAGCCAAGTTTCGGATGGACTATACAGGGCTTTCTTT.

This sequence joins TRBV11-2 and TRBJ1-3; TRBD1 is a possible D gene (5 bases). There are 15 residues in the CDR3. V was cut by 1 base and J by 1 base, with 8 bases left in between. Germline V gene sequence: CDR1 SGHAT, CDR2 FQNNGV. In nucleotides, the CDR3 is TGTGCCAGCAGCTTAGGATCAGGGTCTGGAAACACCATATATTTT. It specifies CASSLGSGSGNTIYF.

This clone appeared once. J is TRBJ2-7 and V is TRBV28; 11 bases fit TRBD2. Trimming removed 6 bases from V and 4 bases from J; junction bases left unmatched: 5. Germline V gene lookup returns CDR1 MDHEN and CDR2 SYDVKM. The CDR3 covers 14 residues. CDR3 bases: TGTGCCAGCAGAGGCCCTAGCGGGGGGTACGAGCAGTACTTC. Translating gives CASRGPSGGYEQYF.

The V and J genes are TRBV9 and TRBJ2-3; a weak D match, TRBD1 (5 bases). In germline, CDR1 is SGDLS, CDR2 YYNGEE. The V end was cut by 4 bases, the J end by 2 bases, with 14 bases between. The CDR3 totals 15 residues. The CDR3 region has the DNA TGTGCCAGCAGCTCTAGGGGCGGCTCCACAGATACGCAGTATTTT. Translated: CASSSRGGSTDTQYF. Full variable domain (remainder filled in from reference TRBV9 and TRBJ2-3): DSGVTQTPKHLITATGQRVTLRCSPRSGDLSVYWYQQSLDQGLQFLIQYYNGEERAKGNILERFSAQQFPDLHSELNLSSLELGDSALYFCASSSRGGSTDTQYFGPGTRLTVL.

This chain links TRBV18 with TRBJ1-1, with a weak D call TRBD1 (5 bases). V was cut by 3 bases and J by 2 bases, with 13 bases left in between. Germline V CDR1 and CDR2: KGHSH, LQKENI. This CDR3 comprises 15 residues. CDR3 region: CASSPKTDSNTEAFF. The CDR3 DNA reads TGTGCCAGCTCACCGAAGACAGATTCTAACACTGAAGCTTTCTTT. Together with reference TRBV18 and TRBJ1-1, the CDR3 gives the full variable domain: NAGVMQNPRHLVRRRGQEARLRCSPMKGHSHVYWYRQLPEEGLKFMVYLQKENIIDESGMPKERFSAEFPKEGPSILRIQQVVRGDSAAYFCASSPKTDSNTEAFFGQGTRLTVV.

This sequence joins TRBV12-3 or TRBV12-4 and TRBJ2-3, with no clear D. V dropped 6 bases and J dropped 6 bases, with 7 bases sitting between them. CDR3 length: 11 amino acids. This CDR3 is CASSPQDTQYF. The CDR3 nucleotides read TGTGCCAGCAGCCCCCAGGATACGCAGTATTTT.

The chain carries TRBV6-2 or TRBV6-3 and TRBJ2-7; no definite D call. V was clipped by 6 bases and J by 4 bases, with 7 bases between them. CDR3 size: 11 residues. The V gene's germline CDR1 is MNHEY and CDR2 SVGEGT. The CDR3 region is CASSQAYEQYF. The CDR3, as DNA: TGTGCCAGCAGCCAGGCTTACGAGCAGTACTTC.

This sequence joins TRBV9 and TRBJ1-4, with D perhaps TRBD1 (6 bases). V was clipped by 0 bases and J by 5 bases, with 11 bases between them. CDR1 and CDR2 (germline): SGDLS, YYNGEE. CDR3 length: 15 residues. CDR3 coding DNA: TGTGCCAGCAGCGTAGGGGCAGGGGTAAATGAAAAACTGTTTTTT. It encodes CASSVGAGVNEKLFF.